This TCR beta chain was sequenced during a study of blood T cell repertoires in COVID-19 (dated by TCRdb to about 2020). Regarding the study in general: Collaborator samples came from the United States, Italy and Spain and covered acute and convalescent phases of COVID-19. The material from the prospective study consisted of cDNA or gDNA derived from T cells, B-cell-depleted T cells, or PBMCs. Subjects who had been exposed to COVID-19, were actively infected with it, or had recovered from it provided the deeply sampled blood TCRbeta repertoires that made up the dataset. The repertoires were released in a freely available public database meant as a resource for research on the immune response to SARS-CoV-2. The samples were drawn from the first 160 participants of the ongoing ImmuneRACE study and from 1,200 or so subjects provided by 6 global collaborators. A de-identified subject ID, COVID-19 status, age in years and sex were almost always included in the sample metadata. Where available, HLA class I and class II types were taken from metadata supplied by the sample provider and were not determined by assay-based typing. What the authors observed across the whole study: Clinical and demographic metadata were provided uncurated, with the amount varying by source and participant.

About this clone: No antigen is known for it. Per-nucleotide qualities are absent, and no much larger clonotype sits a single base away.

Whole blood was collected in K2EDTA tubes by collaborating institutions according to the institutions' own protocols. Collaborator samples were shipped for TCRbeta analysis as frozen whole blood, isolated PBMCs, or DNA extracted from either sample type. TCRbeta CDR3 regions were amplified from genomic DNA by means of the immunoSEQ Assay, a bias-controlled multiplex PCR. In the source study's methods: Nucleated cell counts per sample were estimated from amplification of reference gene primers within the assay. To quantify the absolute abundance of each unique TCRbeta CDR3 rearrangement, sequence reads were collapsed and filtered. For each sample, productive Simpson clonality was calculated by taking the square root of Simpson's diversity index across productive rearrangements. TCRdb limited this immuneACCESS table to in-frame rearrangements with V and J called. A share of clones is missing; checked studies link under half to unresolved V genes, and the rest is unexplained. V, J and clone size are those of that table, while D and trimming were read from the DNA. The sample yields some 78,000 clones; 65% to 85% were counted once. Clones ranked in the top ten supply over 4.5% of the sample.

The TCR comes from a man aged 60 to 75 with active or convalescent COVID-19. Sequences were obtained from peripheral blood.

The CDR3 corresponds to CASSMGDRGLGDYGYTF. The bases are TGTGCCAGTAGTATGGGGGACAGGGGGTTGGGCGACTATGGCTACACCTTC. The chain links TRBV19 with TRBJ1-2, and 11 junction bases match TRBD1. After removal of 3 bases from V and 3 bases from J, the junction retains 9 bases not matched to a gene. CDR3 length: 17 amino acids, cysteine to phenylalanine. The retained sequence is limited to the CDR3, 51 bases, with the frame set at the first base. The germline V gene encodes CDR1 LNHDA and CDR2 SQIVND (reference sequence).